The source of this T cell receptor beta chain is a study of T cells in Graves' hyperthyroidism and ophthalmopathy. Amplified TCR beta CDR3 regions derived from RNA transcripts. First-round RT-PCR with HTBI primers amplified the TCR CDR3 region. One entry per CDR3 protein results from TCRdb running MiXCR on the multiplex PCR reads. The data contain nearly 250,000 distinct CDR3 sequences, 24% of them singletons. In this sample, this clonotype turned up many times. V was pared by 5 bases and J by 0 bases, with 20 bases between. In germline, CDR1 is SGHRS, CDR2 YFSETQ. The CDR3 loop spans 17 amino acids. This TCR derives from a woman aged 40 to 50 with Graves' ophthalmopathy. The genes are TRBV5-1 and TRBJ1-1; unclear D gene. The source material was blood. This CDR3 is CASRQWASSFLNTEAFF. The CDR3 DNA reads TGCGCCAGCAGACAATGGGCCAGCTCGTTTCTGAACACTGAAGCTTTCTTT.